The clone carrying this T cell receptor (beta chain) was picked up a small number of times. The memory fraction was CD4+CD45RO+CD25- cells. Full-length variable regions came from constant-region reverse primers plus semi-nested Nested Universal Primer A PCR. TCRdb itself ran the 5' RACE reads through MiXCR, one entry per CDR3 protein. The repertoire holds approximately 60,000 distinct CDR3 sequences, more than 25% seen once, with 2.5% to 3.5% in the top ten. The V end was cut by 4 bases, the J end by 7 bases, with 17 bases between. Germline values: CDR1 SGDLS, CDR2 YYNGEE. The CDR3 is 14 residues long.

This chain joins TRBV9 and TRBJ2-5; D could derive from TRBD1 or TRBD2 (5 bases each). The specimen sequenced was tumor-infiltrating memory CD4+ T cells sorted from the breast tumor. Indicated subset: memory CD4+ T cells, CD4+CD45RO+CD25-. The receptor comes from a female donor with breast cancer. This CDR3 reads CASSPGTWRGTQYF. The CDR3 DNA sequence: TGTGCCAGCAGCCCAGGGACCTGGAGAGGGACCCAGTACTTC.